These 14 T cell receptor beta chains originate from one sample sequenced in a study of cytomegalovirus exposure and HLA in healthy donors. Amplification used 60 Vbeta primers and 13 Jbeta primers. Repertoires were generated with immunoSEQ multiplex PCR, while TCRdb's copy carries only in-frame clones and drops some. The sample contains about 89,000 clones, over 80% of which appear only once. The sequenced sample consisted of PBMCs. The source is a female donor in good health and CMV-seropositive.

V usage is TRBV9 and J usage is TRBJ2-1, with 8 bases identical to TRBD2. The trim removed 2 bases at V and 1 base at J, leaving 5 bases unmatched. CDR3 length: 16 amino acids. CDR1 is SGDLS and CDR2 is YYNGEE in the germline V gene. DNA of the CDR3: TGTGCCAGCAGCGTCACCGGGACTAGTTCCTACAATGAGCAGTTCTTC. Translation: CASSVTGTSSYNEQFF.

The chain carries TRBV9 and TRBJ2-7; TRBD2 aligns across 7 bases. V dropped 0 bases and J dropped 9; count of bases not matched to a gene: 9. CDR3 length: 14 amino acids. CDR1 and CDR2 from the germline V gene are SGDLS and YYNGEE. The CDR3 is CASSVGGGSGVQYF. DNA of the CDR3: TGTGCCAGCAGCGTAGGTGGCGGGAGTGGGGTGCAGTACTTC.

This chain connects TRBV29-1 to TRBJ2-5, with D maybe TRBD2 (6 bases). The germline CDR1 and CDR2 sequences are SQVTM and ANQGSEA. The CDR3 spans 18 residues. V dropped 6 bases and J dropped 5 bases, with 31 bases sitting between them. The CDR3 nucleotides read TGCAGCGTCGACGGGGTGGACGGGGAGACCAGCGGAGGGGAGACCCAGTACTTC. Translated, it gives CSVDGVDGETSGGETQYF.

The rearrangement links TRBV2 to TRBJ2-7, with TRBD2 identical over 8 bases. The germline gives CDR1 SNHLY, CDR2 FYNNEI. The junction had 6 bases not matched to a gene; V was cut back by 6 bases and J by 2 bases. The CDR3 covers 14 residues. The CDR3, as DNA: TGTGCCAGCAGCGACACTAGCGGTACCTACGAGCAGTACTTC. It encodes CASSDTSGTYEQYF.

V is TRBV27 and J is TRBJ2-7, with 9 bases fitting TRBD2. The germline V gene encodes CDR1 MNHEY and CDR2 SMNVEV (reference sequence). This CDR3 has 13 residues. Trimming removed 6 bases from V and 4 bases from J; junction bases left unmatched: 4. The CDR3 loop reads CASRPSGIYEQYF. The DNA for the CDR3 is TGTGCCAGCAGGCCTAGCGGGATTTACGAGCAGTACTTC.

The chain carries TRBV2 and TRBJ1-1; D ambiguous. V was shortened by 8 bases and J by 7 bases, with 14 bases between the two germline ends. The CDR3 sequence is 12 residues long. The germline V gene encodes CDR1 SNHLY and CDR2 FYNNEI. The CDR3 nucleotides read TGTGCCAGCCGTGGCAGACACTGTGAAGCTTTCTTT. Translated, it gives CASRGRHCEAFF.

The V gene is TRBV27, the J gene TRBJ2-1; weak D call: TRBD1 (6 bases). The CDR3 is made up of 15 amino acids. The germline V gene encodes CDR1 MNHEY and CDR2 SMNVEV (reference sequence). Trimming left V 8 bases short and J 4 bases short, with 18 bases between. In DNA form, the CDR3 reads TGTGCCAGCGGCCCTACCTTGGGGGCATACAATGAGCAGTTCTTC. Amino acids: CASGPTLGAYNEQFF.

This chain links TRBV16 with TRBJ1-5; D call uncertain. CDR1 KGHSY and CDR2 FQNENV come from the germline V gene. The CDR3 totals 14 residues. Trimming shortened V by 4 bases and J by 5 bases, and 12 bases separated the two germline ends. The CDR3 protein is CASSRLQEDQPQHF. CDR3 sequence (DNA): TGTGCCAGCAGCCGCTTGCAGGAAGATCAGCCCCAGCATTTT.

This clone was detected once. This chain connects TRBV18 to TRBJ2-7, with 8 nucleotides matching TRBD1. This CDR3 has 13 residues. Per the germline V gene, CDR1 is KGHSH and CDR2 is LQKENI. The J segment lost 3 bases and the V segment lost 3 bases, leaving 1 base of the junction unmatched. This chain's CDR3 is CASSPGTGYEQYF. The CDR3 DNA reads as TGTGCCAGCTCACCCGGGACAGGCTACGAGCAGTACTTC.

The chain carries TRBV10-3 and TRBJ2-7; maybe TRBD1 (5 bases). V was trimmed by 4 bases and J by 6 bases, leaving 16 bases between them. This CDR3 contains 14 residues. Per germline, CDR1 ENHRY and CDR2 SYGVKD. In nucleotides, the CDR3 is TGTGCCATCAGTGGGGGTGAAGGGGTCCGCGAGCAGTACTTC. It encodes CAISGGEGVREQYF.

The chain recombines TRBV6-1 with TRBJ1-2, with D unclear. Germline assignment: CDR1 MNHNS and CDR2 SASEGT. CDR3 size: 13 residues. The germline V and J ends were trimmed by 7 bases and 5 bases, with 14 bases remaining between them. CDR3 bases: TGTGCCAGCACTATACTAGACACTTATGGCTACACCTTC. Protein product: CASTILDTYGYTF.

The V and J genes are TRBV25-1 and TRBJ2-7; 9 bases match TRBD1. The ends lost 1 base at V and 5 bases at J; junction bases unmatched: 9. In germline, CDR1 is MGHDK, CDR2 SYGVNS. This CDR3 spans 16 amino acids. In DNA form, the CDR3 reads TGTGCCAGCAGTGAATTAAGGACAGGGGCTATGAACGAGCAGTACTTC. Translation gives CASSELRTGAMNEQYF.

In nucleotides, the CDR3 is TGTGCCAGCAGCCCCAACTACGGGTCCACTGAAGCTTTCTTT. Translated, it gives CASSPNYGSTEAFF. The chain uses TRBV7-9 and TRBJ1-1, with D uncertain. Germline assignment: CDR1 SEHNR and CDR2 FQNEAQ (reference sequence). V was shortened by 5 bases and J by 4 bases, with 14 bases between the two germline ends. There are 14 residues in the CDR3.

This chain joins TRBV11-2 and TRBJ1-6; TRBD1 matches at 7 bases. This CDR3 has 16 residues. CDR1 and CDR2 from the germline V gene are SGHAT and FQNNGV. V was clipped by 4 bases and J by 1 base; unmatched bases: 4. The CDR3 region is CASSSGQQSYNSPLHF. The CDR3 DNA reads TGTGCCAGCAGCTCGGGACAGCAGTCCTATAATTCACCCCTCCACTTT.